This TCR beta chain stems from a study of blood T cell repertoires in COVID-19. How the authors handled the data: How many nucleated cells were present was estimated from reference gene primer amplification. TCRdb keeps only in-frame clones here, not all; method: immunoSEQ multiplex PCR. D and trimming come from the DNA, and the V and J calls and clone size come from that table. The sample includes about 99,000 clones, 87% of them seen just once. The CDR3 runs to 17 residues. Per the germline V gene, CDR1 is SEHNR and CDR2 is FQNEAQ (reference sequence). J lost 5 bases, V lost 7 bases, and 14 bases had no gene match.

The chain carries TRBV7-9 and TRBJ2-2, with TRBD2 matching over 9 bases. The clonotype comes from a man in his fifties with acute or convalescent COVID-19. The source material was peripheral blood. This CDR3 is CASNYRAVAGDTGELFF. The CDR3 DNA is TGTGCCAGCAACTACAGGGCGGTAGCGGGAGATACCGGGGAGCTGTTTTTT.